This entry is about one T cell receptor beta chain. Its antigen is still unknown. These data belong to a study of cytomegalovirus exposure and HLA in healthy donors. Study-wide findings and caveats: Reportedly, cytomegalovirus status was diagnosed with high sensitivity and specificity. Overall, approximately 150 TCR beta chains were annotated as cytomegalovirus-associated.

The PCR was carried out with 60 Vbeta primers and 13 Jbeta primers. The table came from immunoSEQ multiplex PCR; TCRdb's copy has only in-frame clones and leaves some out. The sample has roughly 180,000 clones, about 85% seen once. Trimming cost V 4 bases and J 13 bases; bases outside gene matches: 11. The length of the CDR3 is 13 residues. Germline CDR1 reads LNHDA; CDR2 reads SQIVND (reference sequence). The sequence came from a girl aged 10-17 years in good health and CMV-seropositive. The sample taken for sequencing was PBMCs. The rearrangement uses TRBV19 and TRBJ1-1; 8 nucleotides align to TRBD1. The CDR3 loop is CASSTTTGGGLFF. DNA for the CDR3: TGTGCCAGTAGTACCACAACAGGGGGTGGGCTTTTCTTT.